Detailed here is one TCR beta chain. Its antigen is currently unknown. The record originates from a study of graft-versus-host responses after intestinal transplantation. This table comes from immunoSEQ multiplex PCR, and its TCRdb copy is limited to in-frame clones, with some not included. This table holds 100,000 or so clones, 90% to 95% found once. This TCR was sampled from a human donor who was the organ donor for an intestinal transplant. The specimen was unstimulated CD4+ T cells sorted from spleen or lymph node cells, collected before transplant.

CDR3 residues: CASSQGTYEQYF. The CDR3, as DNA: TGTGCCAGTAGTCAGGGCACCTACGAGCAGTACTTC. The chain combines TRBV19 with TRBJ2-5; D might be TRBD1 (5 bases). TRBJ2-7 explains the end of the DNA better; the J call may be wrong. CDR3 length equals 12 residues. Germline CDR1 is LNHDA and CDR2 is SQIVND (reference sequence).